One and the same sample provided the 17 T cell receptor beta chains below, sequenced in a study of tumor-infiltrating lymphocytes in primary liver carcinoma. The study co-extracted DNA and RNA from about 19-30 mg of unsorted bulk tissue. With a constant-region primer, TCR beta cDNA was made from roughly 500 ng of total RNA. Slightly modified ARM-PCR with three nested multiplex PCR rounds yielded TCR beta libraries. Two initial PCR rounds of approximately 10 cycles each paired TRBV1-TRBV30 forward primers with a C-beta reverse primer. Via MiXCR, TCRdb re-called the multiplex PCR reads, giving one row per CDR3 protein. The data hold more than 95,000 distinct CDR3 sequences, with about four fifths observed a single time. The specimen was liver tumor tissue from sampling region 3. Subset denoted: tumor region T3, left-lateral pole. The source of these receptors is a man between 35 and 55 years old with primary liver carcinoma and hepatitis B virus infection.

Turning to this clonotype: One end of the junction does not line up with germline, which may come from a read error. The chain's CDR3 is CASSLGEGATDEQFF. The CDR3 DNA sequence: TGCGCCAGCAGCTTGGGAGAGGGGGCGACCGATGAGCAGTTCTTC. V is TRBV28 and J is TRBJ2-1; TRBD1 matches at 7 bases. The CDR3 is 15 residues long. Germline lookup yields CDR1 MDHEN and CDR2 SYDVKM. Based on the CDR3 plus reference TRBV28 and TRBJ2-1, the full variable domain is DVKVTQSSRYLVKRTGEKVFLECVQDMDHENMFWYRQDPGLGLRLIYFSYDVKMKEKGDIPEGYSVSREKKERFSLILESASTNQTSMYLCASSLGEGATDEQFFGPGTRLTVL.

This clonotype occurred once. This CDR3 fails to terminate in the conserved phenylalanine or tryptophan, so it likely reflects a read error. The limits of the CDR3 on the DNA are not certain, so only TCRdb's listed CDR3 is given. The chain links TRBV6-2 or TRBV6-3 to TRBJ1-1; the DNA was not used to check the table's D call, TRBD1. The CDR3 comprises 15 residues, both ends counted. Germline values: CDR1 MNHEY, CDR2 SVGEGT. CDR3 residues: CTSRLIQGRGTEASI.

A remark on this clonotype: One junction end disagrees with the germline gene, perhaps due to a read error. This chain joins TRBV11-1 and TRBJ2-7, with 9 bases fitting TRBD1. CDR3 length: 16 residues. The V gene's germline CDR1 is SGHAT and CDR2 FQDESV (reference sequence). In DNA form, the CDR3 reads TGTGCTTGCAGCTCTGGTCCGGGACAGGGTTCCTATGAGCAGTACTTC. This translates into CACSSGPGQGSYEQYF.

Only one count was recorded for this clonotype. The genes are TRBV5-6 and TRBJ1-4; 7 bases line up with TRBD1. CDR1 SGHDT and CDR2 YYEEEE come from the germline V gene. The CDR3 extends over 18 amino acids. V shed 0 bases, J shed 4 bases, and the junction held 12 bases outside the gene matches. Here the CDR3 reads CASSLGRTGESSNEKLFF. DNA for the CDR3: TGTGCCAGCAGCTTGGGAAGGACAGGAGAATCCAGTAATGAAAAACTGTTTTTT.

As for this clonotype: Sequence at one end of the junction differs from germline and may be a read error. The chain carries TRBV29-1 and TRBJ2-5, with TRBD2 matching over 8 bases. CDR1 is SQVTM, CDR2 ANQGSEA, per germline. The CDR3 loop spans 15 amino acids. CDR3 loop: CSLRTSRNWAETHYF. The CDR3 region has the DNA TGCAGCCTTCGGACTAGCAGGAATTGGGCAGAGACCCATTACTTC.

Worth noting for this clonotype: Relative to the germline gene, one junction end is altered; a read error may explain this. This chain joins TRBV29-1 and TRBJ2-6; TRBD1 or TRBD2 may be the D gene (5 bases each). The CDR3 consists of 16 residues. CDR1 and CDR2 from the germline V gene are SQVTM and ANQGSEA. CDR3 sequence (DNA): TGCAGCGTTGGTAGAGGGGAATCCTCTGGGGCCAACGTCCTGAATTTC. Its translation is CSVGRGESSGANVLNF.

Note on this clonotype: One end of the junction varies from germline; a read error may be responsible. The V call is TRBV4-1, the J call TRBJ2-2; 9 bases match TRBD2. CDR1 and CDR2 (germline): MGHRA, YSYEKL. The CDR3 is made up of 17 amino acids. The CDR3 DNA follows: TGCGCCAGCAGCCAAGACCCTAAGCGGGAGGCGACCGGGGAGCCGTTTTTT. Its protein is CASSQDPKREATGEPFF.

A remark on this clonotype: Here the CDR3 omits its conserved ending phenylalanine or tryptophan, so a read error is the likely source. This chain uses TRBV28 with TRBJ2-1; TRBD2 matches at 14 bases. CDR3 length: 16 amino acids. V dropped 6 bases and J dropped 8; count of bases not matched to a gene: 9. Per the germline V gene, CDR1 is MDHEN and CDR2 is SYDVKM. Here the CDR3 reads CASSGLAGGLVYEQFL. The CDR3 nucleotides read TGTGCCAGCAGCGGACTAGCGGGAGGTCTTGTGTATGAGCAGTTCTTA.

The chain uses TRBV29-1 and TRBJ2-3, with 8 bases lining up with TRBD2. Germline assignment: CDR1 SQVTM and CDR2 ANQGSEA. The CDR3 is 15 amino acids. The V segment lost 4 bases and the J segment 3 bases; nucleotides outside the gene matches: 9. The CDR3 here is CSVVKAGVRTDTQYF. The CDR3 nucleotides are TGCAGCGTTGTGAAAGCGGGGGTGAGGACAGATACGCAGTATTTT.

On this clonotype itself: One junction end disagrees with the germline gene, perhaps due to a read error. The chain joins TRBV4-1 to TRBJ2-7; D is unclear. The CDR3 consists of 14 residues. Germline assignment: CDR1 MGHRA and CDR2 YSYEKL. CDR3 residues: CASNQETPVDEQYF. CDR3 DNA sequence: TGCGCCAGCAACCAAGAGACCCCTGTTGACGAGCAGTATTTC.

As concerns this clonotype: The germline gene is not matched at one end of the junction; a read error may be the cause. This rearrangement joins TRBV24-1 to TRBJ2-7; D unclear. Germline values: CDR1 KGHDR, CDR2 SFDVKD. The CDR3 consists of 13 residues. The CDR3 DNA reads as TGTACCACCAGCAACGCGTCCTCATACGAGCAGTACTTC. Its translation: CTTSNASSYEQYF.

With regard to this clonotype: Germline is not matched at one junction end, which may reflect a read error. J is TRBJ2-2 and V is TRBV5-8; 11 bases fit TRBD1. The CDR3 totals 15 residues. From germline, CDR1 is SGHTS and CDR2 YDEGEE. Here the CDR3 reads CASKEDRGQIGELFF. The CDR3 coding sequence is TGTGCTAGCAAGGAGGACAGGGGGCAAATCGGGGAGCTGTTTTTT.

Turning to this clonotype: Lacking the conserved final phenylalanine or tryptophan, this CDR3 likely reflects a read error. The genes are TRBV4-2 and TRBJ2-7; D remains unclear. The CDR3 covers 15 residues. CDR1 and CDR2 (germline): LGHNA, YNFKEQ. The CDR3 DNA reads TGTGCCAGCAACCAAGTTCGGGCGGTAAGCTACGGGCAGTACATC. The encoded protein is CASNQVRAVSYGQYI.

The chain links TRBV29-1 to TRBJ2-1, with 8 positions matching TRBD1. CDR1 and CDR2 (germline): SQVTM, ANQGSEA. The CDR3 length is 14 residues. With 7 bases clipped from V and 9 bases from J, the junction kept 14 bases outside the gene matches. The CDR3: CSGTGTGGVGEQFF. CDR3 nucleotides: TGCAGCGGGACCGGGACAGGTGGTGTCGGTGAGCAGTTCTTC.

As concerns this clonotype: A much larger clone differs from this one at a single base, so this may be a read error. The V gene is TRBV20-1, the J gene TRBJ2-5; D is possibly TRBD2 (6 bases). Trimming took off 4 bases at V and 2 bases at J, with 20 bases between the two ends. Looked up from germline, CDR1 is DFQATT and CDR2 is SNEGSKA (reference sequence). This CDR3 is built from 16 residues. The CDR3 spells CSATNVPGEVQETQYF. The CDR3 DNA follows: TGCAGTGCTACCAACGTACCGGGAGAAGTACAAGAGACCCAGTACTTC.

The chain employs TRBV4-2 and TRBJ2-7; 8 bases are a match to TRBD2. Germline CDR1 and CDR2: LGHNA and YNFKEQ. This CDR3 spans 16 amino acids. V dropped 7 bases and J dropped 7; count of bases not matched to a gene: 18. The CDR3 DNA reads TGTGCCAGCACGCTGTCCTACGGGAGGGGCACGAGAGAGCAGTACTTC. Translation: CASTLSYGRGTREQYF.

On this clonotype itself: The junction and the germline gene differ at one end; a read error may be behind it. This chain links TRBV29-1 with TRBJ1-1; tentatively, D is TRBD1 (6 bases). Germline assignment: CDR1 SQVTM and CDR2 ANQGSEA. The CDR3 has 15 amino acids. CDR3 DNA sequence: TGCATCGTTGCTGGGGGCTGGCGGATGAACACTGAAGCCTTCTTT. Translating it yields CIVAGGWRMNTEAFF.